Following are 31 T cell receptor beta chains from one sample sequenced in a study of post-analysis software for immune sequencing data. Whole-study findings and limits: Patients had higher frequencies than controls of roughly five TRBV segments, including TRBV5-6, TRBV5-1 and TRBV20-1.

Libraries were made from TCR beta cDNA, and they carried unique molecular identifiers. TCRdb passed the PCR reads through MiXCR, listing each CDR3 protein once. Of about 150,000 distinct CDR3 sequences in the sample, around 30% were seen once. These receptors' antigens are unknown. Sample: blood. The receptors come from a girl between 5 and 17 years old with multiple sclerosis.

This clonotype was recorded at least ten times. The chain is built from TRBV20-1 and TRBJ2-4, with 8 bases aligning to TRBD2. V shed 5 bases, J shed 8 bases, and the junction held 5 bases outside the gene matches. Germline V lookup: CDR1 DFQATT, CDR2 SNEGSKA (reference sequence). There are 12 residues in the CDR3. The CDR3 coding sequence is TGCAGTGCTCCCGCAGCGGGAGACATTCAGTACTTC. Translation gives CSAPAAGDIQYF.

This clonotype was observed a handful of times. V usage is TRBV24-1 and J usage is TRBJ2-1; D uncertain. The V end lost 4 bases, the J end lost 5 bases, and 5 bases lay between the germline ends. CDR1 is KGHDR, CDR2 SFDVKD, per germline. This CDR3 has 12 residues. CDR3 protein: CATSEGHNEQFF. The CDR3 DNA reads TGTGCCACCAGTGAGGGCCACAATGAGCAGTTCTTC.

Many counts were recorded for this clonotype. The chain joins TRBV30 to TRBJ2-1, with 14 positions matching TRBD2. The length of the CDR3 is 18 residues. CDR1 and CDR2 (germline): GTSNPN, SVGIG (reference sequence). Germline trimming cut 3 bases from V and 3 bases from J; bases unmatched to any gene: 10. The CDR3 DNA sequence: TGTGCCTGGAGCGTAAGGGGACTAGCGGGAGCAGACTACAATGAGCAGTTCTTC. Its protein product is CAWSVRGLAGADYNEQFF.

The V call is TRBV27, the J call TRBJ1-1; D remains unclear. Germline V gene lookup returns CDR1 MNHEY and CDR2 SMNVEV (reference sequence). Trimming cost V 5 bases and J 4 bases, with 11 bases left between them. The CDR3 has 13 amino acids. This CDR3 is CASSPNTATEAFF. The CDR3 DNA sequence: TGTGCCAGCAGTCCTAATACCGCCACTGAAGCTTTCTTT.

The CDR3 DNA reads as TGTGCCAGCAGTCACGGACAGGACTACTACGAGCAGTACTTC. It specifies CASSHGQDYYEQYF. The genes are TRBV12-3 or TRBV12-4 and TRBJ2-4; tentatively, D is TRBD1 (7 bases). TRBJ2-7 matches the DNA end more closely, so the J call is doubtful. This CDR3 has 14 amino acids.

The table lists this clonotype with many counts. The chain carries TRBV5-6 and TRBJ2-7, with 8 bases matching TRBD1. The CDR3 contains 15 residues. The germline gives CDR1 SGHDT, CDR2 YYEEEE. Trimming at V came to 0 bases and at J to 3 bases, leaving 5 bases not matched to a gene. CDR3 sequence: CASSLGDRGNYEQYF. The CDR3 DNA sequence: TGTGCCAGCAGCTTGGGTGACAGGGGAAACTACGAGCAGTACTTC.

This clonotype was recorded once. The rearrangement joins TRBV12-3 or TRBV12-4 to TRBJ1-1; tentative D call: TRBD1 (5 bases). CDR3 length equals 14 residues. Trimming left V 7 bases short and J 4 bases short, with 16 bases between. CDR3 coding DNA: TGTGCCAGCACTCCAACAGGTCAGAGCACTGAAGCTTTCTTT. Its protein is CASTPTGQSTEAFF.

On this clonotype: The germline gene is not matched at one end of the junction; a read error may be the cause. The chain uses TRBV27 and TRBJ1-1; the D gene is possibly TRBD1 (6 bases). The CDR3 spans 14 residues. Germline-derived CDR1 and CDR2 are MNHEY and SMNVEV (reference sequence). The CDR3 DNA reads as TGTGCCAGCAGGGAGACAGGCATGAACACTGAAGCTTGCTTT. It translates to CASRETGMNTEACF.

CDR3 protein: CATSHWTPLGVDTEAFF. CDR3 DNA: TGTGCCACCAGTCACTGGACACCCCTTGGGGTAGACACTGAAGCTTTCTTT. The V call is TRBV24-1, the J call TRBJ1-1, with D possibly TRBD1 on 5 matching bases. Germline lookup yields CDR1 KGHDR and CDR2 SFDVKD. The CDR3 is 17 amino acids. The ends were cut back, 6 bases at V and 3 bases at J, with 22 bases in the middle.

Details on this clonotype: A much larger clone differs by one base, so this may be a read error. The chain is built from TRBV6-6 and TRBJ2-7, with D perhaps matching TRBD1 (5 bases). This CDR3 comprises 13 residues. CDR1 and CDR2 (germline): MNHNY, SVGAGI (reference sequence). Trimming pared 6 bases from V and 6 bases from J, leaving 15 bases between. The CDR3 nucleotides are TGTGCCAGCAGGTTAGGGGCAGACTTCGAGCAGTACTTC. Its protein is CASRLGADFEQYF.

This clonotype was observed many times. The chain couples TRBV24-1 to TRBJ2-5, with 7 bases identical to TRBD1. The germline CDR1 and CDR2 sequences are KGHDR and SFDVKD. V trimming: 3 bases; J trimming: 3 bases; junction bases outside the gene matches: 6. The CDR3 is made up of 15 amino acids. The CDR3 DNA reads TGTGCCACCAGTGATCCGGCGACAGGGAAAGAGACCCAGTACTTC. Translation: CATSDPATGKETQYF.

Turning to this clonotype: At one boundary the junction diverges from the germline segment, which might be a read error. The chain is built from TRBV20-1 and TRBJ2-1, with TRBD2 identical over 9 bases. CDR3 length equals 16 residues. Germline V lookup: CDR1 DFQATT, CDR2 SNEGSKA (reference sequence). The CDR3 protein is CSAKRRMAGGYNEQFF. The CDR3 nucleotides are TGTAGTGCTAAGAGGCGAATGGCGGGAGGGTACAATGAGCAGTTCTTC.

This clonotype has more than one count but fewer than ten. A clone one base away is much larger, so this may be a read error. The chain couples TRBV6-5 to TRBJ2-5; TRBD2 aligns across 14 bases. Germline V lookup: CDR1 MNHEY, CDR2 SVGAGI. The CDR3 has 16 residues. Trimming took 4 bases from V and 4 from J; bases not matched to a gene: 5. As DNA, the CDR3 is TGTGCCAGCAGTTCCACGACTAGCGGGAGGGGAGAGACCCAGTACTTC. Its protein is CASSSTTSGRGETQYF.

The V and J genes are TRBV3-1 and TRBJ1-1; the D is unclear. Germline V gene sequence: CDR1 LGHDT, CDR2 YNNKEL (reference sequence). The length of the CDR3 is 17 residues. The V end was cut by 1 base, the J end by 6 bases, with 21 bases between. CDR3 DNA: TGTGCCAGCAGCCAAGCGCTTGTTCATTCGGGAACTCCTGAAGCTTTCTTT. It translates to CASSQALVHSGTPEAFF.

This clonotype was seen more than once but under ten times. CDR3 nucleotides: TGTGCCAGCAGCGCGACAGGTGGGGACACTGAAGCTTTCTTT. The encoded protein is CASSATGGDTEAFF. The V gene is TRBV11-1, the J gene TRBJ1-1, with D maybe TRBD1 (6 bases). CDR1 and CDR2 from the germline V gene are SGHAT and FQDESV (reference sequence). With 5 bases removed from V and 3 bases from J, the gap between germline ends came to 13 bases. The CDR3 is 14 residues long. The whole variable domain, filled in from reference TRBV11-1 and TRBJ1-1, reads EAEVAQSPRYKITEKSQAVAFWCDPISGHATLYWYRQILGQGPELLVQFQDESVVDDSQLPKDRFSAERLKGVDSTLKIQPAELGDSAMYLCASSATGGDTEAFFGQGTRLTVV.

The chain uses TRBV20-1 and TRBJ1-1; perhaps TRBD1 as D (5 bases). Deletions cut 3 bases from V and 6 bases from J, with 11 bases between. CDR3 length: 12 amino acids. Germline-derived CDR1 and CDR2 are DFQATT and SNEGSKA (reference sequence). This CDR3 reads CSASRGTPEAFF. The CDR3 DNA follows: TGCAGTGCTAGTCGGGGGACCCCTGAAGCTTTCTTT.

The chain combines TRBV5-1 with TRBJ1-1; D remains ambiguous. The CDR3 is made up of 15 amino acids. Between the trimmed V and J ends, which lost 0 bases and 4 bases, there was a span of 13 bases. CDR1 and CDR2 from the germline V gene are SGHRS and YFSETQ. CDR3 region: CASSLGNLVGTEAFF. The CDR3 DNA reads TGCGCCAGCAGCTTGGGAAATCTGGTGGGCACTGAAGCTTTCTTT.

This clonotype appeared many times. This CDR3 reads CASTLSGSSYEQYF. Written as DNA, the CDR3 is TGTGCCAGCACCCTCAGTGGCAGCTCCTACGAGCAGTACTTC. The chain joins TRBV12-3 or TRBV12-4 to TRBJ2-7; D gene ambiguous. V lost 7 bases and J 0 bases, leaving 13 bases between the germline ends. CDR3 length: 14 amino acids.

The CDR3 DNA follows: TGTGCCACCAGCAGGCCCTACAGGGTGGAGTTGTCTACAGAAGCTTTCTTT. Amino acid sequence: CATSRPYRVELSTEAFF. This rearrangement joins TRBV15 to TRBJ1-1, with D possibly being TRBD1 (6 bases). Germline V gives CDR1 LNHNV, CDR2 YYDKDF (reference sequence). This CDR3 has 17 amino acids. V shed 3 bases and J shed 8 bases, with 25 bases lying between them.

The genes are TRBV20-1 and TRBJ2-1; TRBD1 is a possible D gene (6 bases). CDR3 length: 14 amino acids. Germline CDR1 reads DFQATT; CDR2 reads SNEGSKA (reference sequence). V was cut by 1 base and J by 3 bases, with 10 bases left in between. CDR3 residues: CSARVVDSYNEQFF. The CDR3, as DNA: TGCAGTGCTAGAGTAGTGGACAGCTACAATGAGCAGTTCTTC.

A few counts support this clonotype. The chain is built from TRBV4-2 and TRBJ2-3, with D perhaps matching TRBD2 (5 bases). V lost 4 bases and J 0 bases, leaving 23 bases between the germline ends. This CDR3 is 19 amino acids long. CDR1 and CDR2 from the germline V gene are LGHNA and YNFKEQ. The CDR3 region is CASSPLRIGGGLSTDTQYF. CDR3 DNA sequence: TGTGCCAGCAGCCCCCTCAGGATAGGCGGAGGCCTAAGCACAGATACGCAGTATTTT.

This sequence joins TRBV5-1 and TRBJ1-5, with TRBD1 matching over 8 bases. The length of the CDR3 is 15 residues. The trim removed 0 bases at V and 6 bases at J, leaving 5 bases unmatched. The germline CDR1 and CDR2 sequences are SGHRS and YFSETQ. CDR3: CASSLAGQGGQPQHF. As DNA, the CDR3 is TGCGCCAGCAGCTTGGCAGGACAGGGCGGTCAGCCCCAGCATTTT.

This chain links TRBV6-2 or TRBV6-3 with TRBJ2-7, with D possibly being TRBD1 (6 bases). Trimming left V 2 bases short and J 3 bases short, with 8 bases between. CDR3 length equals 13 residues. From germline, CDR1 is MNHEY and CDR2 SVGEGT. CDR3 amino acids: CASSYLQGYEQYF. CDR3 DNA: TGTGCCAGCAGTTACCTACAGGGCTACGAGCAGTACTTC.

The CDR3 is CASSSPGLNKGSEQYF. The CDR3 nucleotides are TGTGCCAGCAGCTCCCCGGGACTCAATAAGGGAAGCGAGCAGTACTTC. This chain links TRBV28 with TRBJ2-5, with D possibly TRBD2 on 6 matching bases. The J call could be wrong; TRBJ2-7 is a better fit for the DNA end. The length of the CDR3 is 16 residues. Germline assignment: CDR1 MDHEN and CDR2 SYDVKM.

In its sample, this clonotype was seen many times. Here the CDR3 reads CASQGADRLDYEQYF. The CDR3 DNA sequence: TGTGCCAGTCAGGGAGCGGACAGATTAGATTACGAGCAGTACTTC. The chain employs TRBV7-2 and TRBJ2-7; a weak D match, TRBD1 (6 bases). The germline V gene has CDR1 SGHTA and CDR2 FQGNSA. V was clipped by 9 bases and J by 4 bases, with 22 bases between them. The CDR3 is made up of 15 amino acids.

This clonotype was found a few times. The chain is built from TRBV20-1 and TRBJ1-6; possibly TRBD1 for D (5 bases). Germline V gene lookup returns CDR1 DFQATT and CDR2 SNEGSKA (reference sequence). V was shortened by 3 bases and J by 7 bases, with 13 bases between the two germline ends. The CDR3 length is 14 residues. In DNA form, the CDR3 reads TGCAGTGCTAGTAGGGGAACGCAGAATTCACCCCTCCACTTT. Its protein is CSASRGTQNSPLHF.

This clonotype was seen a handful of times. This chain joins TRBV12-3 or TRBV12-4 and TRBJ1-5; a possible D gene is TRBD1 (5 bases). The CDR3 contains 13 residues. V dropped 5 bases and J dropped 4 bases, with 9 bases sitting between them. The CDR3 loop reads CASSASGNQPQHF. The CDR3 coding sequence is TGTGCCAGCAGTGCATCAGGGAATCAGCCCCAGCATTTT.

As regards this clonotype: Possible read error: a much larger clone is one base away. Written as DNA, the CDR3 is TGCAGTGCTAGAACTAGCGGGAAGCGTTACGAGCAGTTCTTC. This translates into CSARTSGKRYEQFF. The rearrangement links TRBV20-1 to TRBJ2-1, with TRBD2 matching over 10 bases. Germline values: CDR1 DFQATT, CDR2 SNEGSKA (reference sequence). V lost 2 bases to trimming and J lost 10 bases; unmatched junction nucleotides: 8. The CDR3 is 14 amino acids.

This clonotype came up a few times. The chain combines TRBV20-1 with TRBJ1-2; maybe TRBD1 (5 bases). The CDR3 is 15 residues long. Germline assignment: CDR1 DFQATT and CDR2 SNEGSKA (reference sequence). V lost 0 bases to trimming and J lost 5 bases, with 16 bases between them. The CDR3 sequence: CSARDRQQVVYGYTF. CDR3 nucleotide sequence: TGCAGTGCTAGAGATCGACAACAGGTGGTATATGGCTACACCTTC.

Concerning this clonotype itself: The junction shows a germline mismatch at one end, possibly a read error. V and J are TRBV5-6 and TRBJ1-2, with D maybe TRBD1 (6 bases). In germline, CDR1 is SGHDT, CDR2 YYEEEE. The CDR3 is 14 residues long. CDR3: CAGSYTYRVHGYTF. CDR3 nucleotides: TGTGCCGGCAGCTACACATACAGGGTCCACGGCTACACCTTC.

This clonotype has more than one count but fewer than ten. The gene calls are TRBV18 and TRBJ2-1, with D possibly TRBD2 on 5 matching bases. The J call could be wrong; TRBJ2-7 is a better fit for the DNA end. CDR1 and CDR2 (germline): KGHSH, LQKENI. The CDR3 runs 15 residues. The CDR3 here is CASSPSSGRYNEQYF. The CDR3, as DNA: TGTGCCAGCTCACCAAGCAGCGGTCGCTACAATGAGCAGTACTTC.